This T cell receptor (beta chain) was retrieved from a study of cytomegalovirus exposure and HLA in healthy donors. This CDR3 has 15 amino acids. After removal of 3 bases from V and 6 bases from J, the junction contained 13 bases not matched to a gene. The germline V gene encodes CDR1 GTSNPN and CDR2 SVGIG (reference sequence). PCR used 60 Vbeta primers and 13 Jbeta primers. The protocol was immunoSEQ multiplex PCR, while the TCRdb copy is restricted to in-frame clones and leaves out a portion. The sample holds approximately 100,000 clones, roughly 80% seen once. Remarks on this clone: The antigen is unknown.

Study conclusions and caveats: Available immune exposure information was restricted to CMV serostatus only.

Sequencing was carried out using PBMCs. V usage is TRBV30 and J usage is TRBJ2-7; the match to TRBD1 covers 8 bases. The origin of this receptor is a male donor in good health and CMV-seropositive. The CDR3 protein is CAWSSNRDRLGEQYF. The CDR3 DNA is TGTGCCTGGAGCTCGAACCGGGACAGGCTCGGCGAGCAGTACTTC.